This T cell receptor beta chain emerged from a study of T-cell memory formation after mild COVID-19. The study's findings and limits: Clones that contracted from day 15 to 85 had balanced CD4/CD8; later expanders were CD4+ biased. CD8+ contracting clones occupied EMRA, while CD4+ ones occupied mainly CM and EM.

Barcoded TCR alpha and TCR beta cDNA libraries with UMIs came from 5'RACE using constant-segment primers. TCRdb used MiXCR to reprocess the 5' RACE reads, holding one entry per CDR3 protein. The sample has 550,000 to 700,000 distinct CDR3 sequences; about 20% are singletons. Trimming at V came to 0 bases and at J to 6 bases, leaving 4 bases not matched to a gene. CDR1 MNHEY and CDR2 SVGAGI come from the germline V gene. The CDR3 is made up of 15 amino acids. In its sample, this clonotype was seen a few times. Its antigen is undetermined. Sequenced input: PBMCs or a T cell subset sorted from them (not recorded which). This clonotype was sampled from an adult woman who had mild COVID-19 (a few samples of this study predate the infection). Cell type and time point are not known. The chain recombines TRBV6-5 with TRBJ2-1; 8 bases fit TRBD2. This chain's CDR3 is CASSYSRLAPNEQFF. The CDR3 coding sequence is TGTGCCAGCAGTTACTCGAGACTAGCGCCCAATGAGCAGTTCTTC.